The 26 T cell receptor beta chains below come from one sample, sequenced in a study of spatial heterogeneity in lung cancer (dated by TCRdb to the late 2010s). Read against the paper, the sample's time point label means: sample taken at primary tumor resection. Without any cell sorting, TCR sequencing was performed on whole RNA extracted either from tumor and nontumor lung tissue or from cryopreserved PBMC samples. The protocol used for the library was 5' RACE. TCRdb records NextSeq 500 as the sequencer. In TCRdb, the public reads were trimmed at Q25 with fastp and aligned with MiXCR, with productive beta chains retained. Each record represents a unique CDR3 protein, reported with the most common genes and DNA among its rows. Recorded for this sample are around 63,000 distinct CDR3 sequences; around 8.4% of them occurred a single time. The ten largest clones add up to around 16% of the sample. The source was PBMCs, collected at surgery. The receptors derive from a female donor with early-stage non-small cell lung cancer.

This clonotype came up a few times. The chain carries TRBV3-1 and TRBJ2-7; 8 bases are a match to TRBD1. This CDR3 spans 15 amino acids. With 3 bases clipped from V and 2 bases from J, the junction kept 6 bases outside the gene matches. Germline CDR1 reads LGHDT; CDR2 reads YNNKEL (reference sequence). The CDR3 loop is CASSQPGTGTYEQYF. In nucleotides, the CDR3 is TGTGCCAGCAGCCAGCCCGGGACAGGCACCTACGAGCAGTACTTC.

This clonotype was seen repeatedly, ten times or more. The CDR3 reads CATAGLAADTQYF. The CDR3 region has the DNA TGTGCCACCGCAGGACTAGCTGCAGATACGCAGTATTTT. The chain recombines TRBV15 with TRBJ2-3; 8 bases line up with TRBD2. This CDR3 is built from 13 residues. From germline, CDR1 is LNHNV and CDR2 YYDKDF (reference sequence). V was pared by 8 bases and J by 4 bases, with 5 bases of the junction left unmatched.

This clonotype appeared a few times. The genes are TRBV18 and TRBJ1-3; D gene ambiguous. V shed 6 bases and J shed 0 bases, with 12 bases lying between them. The CDR3 extends over 15 amino acids. Germline V gene sequence: CDR1 KGHSH, CDR2 LQKENI. The CDR3 DNA follows: TGTGCCAGCTCTCAAGGACCCTCCTCTGGAAACACCATATATTTT. Its protein product is CASSQGPSSGNTIYF.

This clonotype was seen repeatedly, ten times or more. The chain joins TRBV25-1 to TRBJ1-4; D unresolved. There are 11 residues in the CDR3. Germline-derived CDR1 and CDR2 are MGHDK and SYGVNS. The V and J ends lost 3 bases and 12 bases respectively, with 8 bases between them. The CDR3: CASSDGQQLFF. The CDR3 nucleotides are TGTGCCAGCAGTGACGGCCAACAACTGTTTTTT.

This clonotype appeared many times. The gene calls are TRBV28 and TRBJ2-3; 9 bases match TRBD1. Germline V lookup: CDR1 MDHEN, CDR2 SYDVKM. This CDR3 is built from 14 residues. V lost 5 bases to trimming and J lost 4 bases; unmatched junction nucleotides: 4. CDR3 protein: CASSATGGSDTQYF. In DNA form, the CDR3 reads TGTGCCAGCAGTGCGACAGGGGGGTCAGATACGCAGTATTTT.

This clonotype was recorded many times. The chain is built from TRBV28 and TRBJ2-1, with 9 positions matching TRBD1. The CDR3 is made up of 13 amino acids. CDR1 and CDR2 (germline): MDHEN, SYDVKM. Losses at the gene ends were 6 bases for V and 10 bases for J; bases not matched to a gene: 7. CDR3 loop: CASSTTGGWEQFF. The CDR3 nucleotides are TGTGCCAGCAGCACTACAGGGGGCTGGGAGCAGTTCTTC.

V gene TRBV25-1 combines with J gene TRBJ2-1, with 7 bases fitting TRBD2. From germline, CDR1 is MGHDK and CDR2 SYGVNS. The junction had 12 bases not matched to a gene; V was cut back by 7 bases and J by 0 bases. The CDR3 consists of 17 residues. Here the CDR3 reads CASTRSASGFSYNEQFF. The CDR3 nucleotides are TGTGCCAGCACTAGATCGGCTAGCGGATTCTCCTACAATGAGCAGTTCTTC.

The chain has TRBV12-3 or TRBV12-4 and TRBJ1-2; 7 bases map to TRBD1. Germline trimming cut 6 bases from V and 6 bases from J; bases unmatched to any gene: 7. There are 13 residues in the CDR3. CDR3 sequence (DNA): TGTGCCAGCAGCCTCAGGGGGTGGAATGGCTACACCTTC. Residues: CASSLRGWNGYTF.

The chain is built from TRBV20-1 and TRBJ1-5, with D tentatively TRBD1 (5 bases). Trimming stripped 1 base from V and 0 bases from J, with 13 bases between. The CDR3 contains 16 residues. CDR1 is DFQATT and CDR2 is SNEGSKA in the germline V gene (reference sequence). CDR3 region: CSARGTTGTSNQPQHF. DNA of the CDR3: TGCAGTGCTAGAGGAACCACCGGGACTAGCAATCAGCCCCAGCATTTT.

This clonotype was counted ten times or more. The chain recombines TRBV18 with TRBJ2-4; 14 bases align to TRBD2. Germline CDR1 and CDR2: KGHSH and LQKENI. V gave up 0 bases and J gave up 11 bases; unmatched junction bases: 3. CDR3 length: 15 amino acids. CDR3 loop: CASSPPGTSGGVQYF. The CDR3 nucleotides are TGTGCCAGCTCACCACCCGGGACTAGCGGGGGAGTTCAGTACTTC.

This clonotype showed up just once. With a much larger clone just one base away, this may be a read error. The chain has TRBV9 and TRBJ1-1; possibly TRBD1 for D (6 bases). Looked up from germline, CDR1 is SGDLS and CDR2 is YYNGEE. The CDR3 is made up of 16 amino acids. DNA of the CDR3: TGTGCCAGCAGCCCCTACGTCGGGGAAGGGGACACTGCAGCTTTCTTT. It specifies CASSPYVGEGDTAAFF.

The genes are TRBV28 and TRBJ2-3, with 11 positions matching TRBD1. This CDR3 comprises 15 residues. Losses at the gene ends were 8 bases for V and 5 bases for J; bases not matched to a gene: 9. CDR1 is MDHEN and CDR2 is SYDVKM in the germline V gene. Here the CDR3 reads CASFGQGASVDTQYF. CDR3 bases: TGTGCCAGCTTCGGACAGGGGGCGTCAGTAGATACGCAGTATTTT.

This clonotype was counted many times. DNA for the CDR3: TGCGCCAGCAGCCTCGGACTAGTTGAAGATACGCAGTATTTT. Translated, it gives CASSLGLVEDTQYF. This sequence joins TRBV5-1 and TRBJ2-3, with 7 positions matching TRBD2. The CDR3 consists of 14 residues. The V and J ends lost 4 bases and 5 bases, in that order; junction bases with no gene match: 7. Germline CDR1 reads SGHRS; CDR2 reads YFSETQ.

V gene TRBV18 combines with J gene TRBJ2-7; a possible D gene is TRBD2 (5 bases). Trimming stripped 0 bases from V and 5 bases from J, with 8 bases between. The length of the CDR3 is 13 residues. In germline, CDR1 is KGHSH, CDR2 LQKENI. The CDR3 here is CASSPPMGDEQYF. The CDR3 region has the DNA TGTGCCAGCTCACCACCGATGGGAGACGAGCAGTACTTC.

This chain joins TRBV7-9 and TRBJ2-2; no clear D gene. The V end was cut by 3 bases, the J end by 5 bases, with 7 bases between. The length of the CDR3 is 13 residues. The germline V gene encodes CDR1 SEHNR and CDR2 FQNEAQ (reference sequence). The CDR3 nucleotides are TGTGCCAGCAGCTTTACCCAAACCGGGGAGCTGTTTTTT. Its translation: CASSFTQTGELFF.

This clonotype has ten or more counts. The chain carries TRBV7-9 and TRBJ1-5; D gene unclear. The V gene lost 5 bases and the J gene lost 7 bases, with 12 bases spanning the gap. The CDR3 is 13 residues long. The germline V gene encodes CDR1 SEHNR and CDR2 FQNEAQ (reference sequence). The CDR3 DNA sequence: TGTGCCAGCAGCCTGCAAGAGAGGCAGCCCCAGCATTTT. Its translation is CASSLQERQPQHF.

In its sample, this clonotype was seen a few times. The rearrangement links TRBV6-2 or TRBV6-3 to TRBJ2-3; the D is unclear. The CDR3 has 13 amino acids. Germline-derived CDR1 and CDR2 are MNHEY and SVGEGT. V was cut by 2 bases and J by 6 bases, with 9 bases left in between. CDR3 residues: CASSYRSSDTQYF. The CDR3 DNA sequence: TGTGCCAGCAGTTACAGGTCCAGCGATACGCAGTATTTT.

The CDR3 DNA follows: TGCGCCAGCAGCTTGGAATTAGCGGGGGGCGGCAATGAGCAGTTCTTC. This gives the protein CASSLELAGGGNEQFF. The rearrangement uses TRBV5-1 and TRBJ2-1, with 10 bases matching TRBD2. The length of the CDR3 is 16 residues. Per the germline V gene, CDR1 is SGHRS and CDR2 is YFSETQ. Trimming cost V 0 bases and J 6 bases; bases outside gene matches: 6.

Worth noting for this clonotype: At one of its ends the junction is not consistent with the germline gene, which may arise from a read error. Here the CDR3 reads CTSSLAGTGGRTDTQYF. The CDR3 nucleotides read TGTACCAGCAGCTTAGCCGGGACAGGGGGACGCACAGATACGCAGTATTTT. The rearrangement uses TRBV7-9 and TRBJ2-3, with TRBD1 identical over 11 bases. The germline gives CDR1 SEHNR, CDR2 FQNEAQ (reference sequence). This CDR3 has 17 residues. Filled out from reference TRBV7-9 and TRBJ2-3, the complete variable domain reads DTGVSQNPRHKITKRGQNVTFRCDPISEHNRLYWYRQTLGQGPEFLTYFQNEAQLEKSRLLSDRFSAERPKGSFSTLEIQRTEQGDSAMYLCTSSLAGTGGRTDTQYFGPGTRLTVL.

Many counts were recorded for this clonotype. The rearrangement joins TRBV5-1 to TRBJ2-1; 9 bases line up with TRBD2. V shed 4 bases and J 6 bases; nucleotides not matched to a gene: 11. Germline V CDR1 and CDR2: SGHRS, YFSETQ. The CDR3 is made up of 16 amino acids. DNA for the CDR3: TGCGCCAGCAGCCCGCCGGGAGCGGGAGGATTCAATGAGCAGTTCTTC. Its protein is CASSPPGAGGFNEQFF.

This clonotype was seen more than once but under ten times. The V gene is TRBV11-2, the J gene TRBJ1-3; D is possibly TRBD1 (5 bases). The CDR3 is 18 residues long. With 4 bases removed from V and 4 bases from J, the gap between germline ends came to 23 bases. The germline CDR1 and CDR2 sequences are SGHAT and FQNNGV. The CDR3 is CASSSFLGDRLGGNTIYF. The CDR3 DNA follows: TGTGCCAGCAGCTCCTTCCTGGGTGACAGACTCGGGGGAAACACCATATATTTT.

The chain links TRBV5-1 to TRBJ1-1; no clear D. The V gene's germline CDR1 is SGHRS and CDR2 YFSETQ. The ends were cut back, 0 bases at V and 0 bases at J, with 3 bases in the middle. The CDR3 consists of 13 residues. The CDR3 region is CASSLELNTEAFF. In nucleotides, the CDR3 is TGCGCCAGCAGCTTGGAGCTGAACACTGAAGCTTTCTTT.

The table lists this clonotype with many counts. The chain employs TRBV15 and TRBJ2-5; 12 nucleotides line up with TRBD1. This CDR3 comprises 17 residues. The V and J ends lost 5 bases and 5 bases, in that order; junction bases with no gene match: 12. From germline, CDR1 is LNHNV and CDR2 YYDKDF (reference sequence). The CDR3 region has the DNA TGTGCCACCAGCGAAGTGGGACAGGGGGCGATTCAGGAGACCCAGTACTTC. Protein product: CATSEVGQGAIQETQYF.

There are a few counts of this clonotype. The chain employs TRBV29-1 and TRBJ1-4; maybe TRBD1 (5 bases). This CDR3 region has 14 residues. Trimming removed 6 bases from V and 10 bases from J, with 21 bases in between. The V gene's germline CDR1 is SQVTM and CDR2 ANQGSEA. The CDR3 nucleotides read TGCAGCGTAAGGACGGGACGCCCCATGGGAAAACTGTTTTTT. It encodes CSVRTGRPMGKLFF.

This clonotype was found a few times. This rearrangement joins TRBV11-2 to TRBJ2-3; no clear D gene. The CDR3 has 12 residues. Germline V CDR1 and CDR2: SGHAT, FQNNGV. Trimming left V 2 bases short and J 6 bases short, with 6 bases between. CDR3 amino acids: CASSLKEDTQYF. The CDR3 nucleotides read TGTGCCAGCAGCTTAAAGGAGGATACGCAGTATTTT.

The rearrangement uses TRBV3-1 and TRBJ1-6; maybe TRBD1 (5 bases). Trimming removed 0 bases from V and 8 bases from J, with 17 bases in between. The germline gives CDR1 LGHDT, CDR2 YNNKEL (reference sequence). The CDR3 runs to 17 residues. CDR3 in amino acids: CASSQDGWGSNYSPLHF. In DNA form, the CDR3 reads TGTGCCAGCAGCCAAGACGGGTGGGGGAGCAACTATTCACCCCTCCACTTT.